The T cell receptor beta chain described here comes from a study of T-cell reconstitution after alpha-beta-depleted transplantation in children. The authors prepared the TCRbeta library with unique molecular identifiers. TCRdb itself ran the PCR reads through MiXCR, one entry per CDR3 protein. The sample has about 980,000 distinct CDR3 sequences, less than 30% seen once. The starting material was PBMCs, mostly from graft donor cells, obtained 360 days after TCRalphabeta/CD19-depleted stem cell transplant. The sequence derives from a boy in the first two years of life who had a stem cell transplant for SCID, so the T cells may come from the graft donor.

CDR3 sequence: CASSPAGLAGKYTDTQYF. DNA for the CDR3: TGCGCCAGCAGCCCCGCCGGACTAGCGGGGAAGTACACAGATACGCAGTATTTT. This chain connects TRBV4-1 to TRBJ2-3, with 12 bases identical to TRBD2. J gave up 2 bases and V 4 bases, and 10 bases lay outside the gene matches. CDR3 length: 18 residues. CDR1 and CDR2 from the germline V gene are MGHRA and YSYEKL.